The T cell receptor (beta chain) described here comes from a study of a mutant IDH1 vaccine in newly diagnosed glioma. Across the whole study: Patients under treatment included approximately 60% males and about 38% females and had a mean age of approximately 40 years.

The protocol was immunoSEQ multiplex PCR, while the TCRdb copy is restricted to in-frame clones and leaves out a portion. The sample has tens of thousands of clones; 80% to 90% are singletons. As to this clone: What it binds is unknown.

Time point given: week 35, safety follow-up. Vaccine doses each comprised 300 ug of mutant IDH1 20-mer peptide, with topical imiquimod. This CDR3 contains 15 residues. The ends were cut back, 2 bases at V and 2 bases at J, with 10 bases in the middle. Germline assignment: CDR1 KGHSH and CDR2 LQKENI. This specimen consisted of PBMCs, obtained from a glioma patient whose treatment included an IDH1 peptide vaccine. The source of this sequence is a man aged 35 to 55 with glioma. The chain recombines TRBV18 with TRBJ2-1, with D possibly TRBD2 on 6 matching bases. CDR3 in DNA: TGTGCCAGCTCACCAGGACTAATTCCCTACAATGAGCAGTTCTTC. This gives the protein CASSPGLIPYNEQFF.